The following is a T cell receptor beta chain sequence with its context. The sample is drawn from a study of blood T cell repertoires in COVID-19. In germline, CDR1 is SGHKS, CDR2 YYEKEE (reference sequence). CDR3 length: 15 residues. V was trimmed by 4 bases and J by 7 bases, leaving 18 bases between them. Only in-frame clones appear in the TCRdb table, and some are missing; sequencing was by immunoSEQ multiplex PCR. The table has 300,000 to 350,000 clones, 70% to 90% seen once; the top ten hold around 2.1%. Donors in Cohort 3 counted as recovered after two negative PCRs, clearance, or symptom resolution.

The chain uses TRBV5-5 and TRBJ1-5, with D maybe TRBD1 (6 bases). This clonotype originated in a man younger than 40 who had recovered from COVID-19. The sequenced material came from PBMCs or T cells enriched from blood (not recorded which). CDR3 sequence reads: CASSPSGGARQPQHF. The CDR3 DNA is TGTGCCAGCAGCCCGAGCGGGGGGGCAAGACAGCCCCAGCATTTT.